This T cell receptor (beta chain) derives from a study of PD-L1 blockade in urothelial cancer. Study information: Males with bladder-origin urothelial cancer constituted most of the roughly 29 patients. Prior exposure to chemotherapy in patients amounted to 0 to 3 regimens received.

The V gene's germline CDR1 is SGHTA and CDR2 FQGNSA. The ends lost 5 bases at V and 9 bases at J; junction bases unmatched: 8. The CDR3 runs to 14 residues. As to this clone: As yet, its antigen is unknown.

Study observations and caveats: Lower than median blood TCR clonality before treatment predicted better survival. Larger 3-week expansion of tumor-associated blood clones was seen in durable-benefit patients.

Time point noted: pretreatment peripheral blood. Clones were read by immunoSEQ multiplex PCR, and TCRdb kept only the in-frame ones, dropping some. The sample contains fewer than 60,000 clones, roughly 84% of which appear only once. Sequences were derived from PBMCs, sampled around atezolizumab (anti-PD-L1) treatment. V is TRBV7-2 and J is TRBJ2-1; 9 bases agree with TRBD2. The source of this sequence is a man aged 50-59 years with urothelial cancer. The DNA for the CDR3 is TGTGCCAGCAGCACCGGACTAGCGAAGGGTGAGCAGTTCTTC. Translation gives CASSTGLAKGEQFF. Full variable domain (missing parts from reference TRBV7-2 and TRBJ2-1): GAGVSQSPSNKVTEKGKDVELRCDPISGHTALYWYRQSLGQGLEFLIYFQGNSAPDKSGLPSDRFSAERTGGSVSTLTIQRTQQEDSAVYLCASSTGLAKGEQFFGPGTRLTVL.